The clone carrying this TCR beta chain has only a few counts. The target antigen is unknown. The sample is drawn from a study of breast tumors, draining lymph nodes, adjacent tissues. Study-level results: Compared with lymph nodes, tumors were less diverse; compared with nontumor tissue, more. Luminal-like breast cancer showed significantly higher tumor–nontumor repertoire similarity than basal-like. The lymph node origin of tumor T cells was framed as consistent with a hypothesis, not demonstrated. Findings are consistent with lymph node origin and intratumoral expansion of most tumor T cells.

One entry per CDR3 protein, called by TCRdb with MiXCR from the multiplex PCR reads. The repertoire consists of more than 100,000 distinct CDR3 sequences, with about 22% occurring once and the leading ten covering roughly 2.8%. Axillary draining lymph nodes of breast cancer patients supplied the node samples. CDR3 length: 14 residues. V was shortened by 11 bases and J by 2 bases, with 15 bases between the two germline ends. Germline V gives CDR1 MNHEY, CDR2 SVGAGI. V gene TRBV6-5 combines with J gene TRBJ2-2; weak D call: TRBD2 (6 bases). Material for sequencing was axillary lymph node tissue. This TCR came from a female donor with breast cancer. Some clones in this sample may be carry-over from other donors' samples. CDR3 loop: CASAGNLNTGELFF. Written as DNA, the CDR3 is TGTGCCTCAGCGGGCAACTTAAACACCGGGGAGCTGTTTTTT.